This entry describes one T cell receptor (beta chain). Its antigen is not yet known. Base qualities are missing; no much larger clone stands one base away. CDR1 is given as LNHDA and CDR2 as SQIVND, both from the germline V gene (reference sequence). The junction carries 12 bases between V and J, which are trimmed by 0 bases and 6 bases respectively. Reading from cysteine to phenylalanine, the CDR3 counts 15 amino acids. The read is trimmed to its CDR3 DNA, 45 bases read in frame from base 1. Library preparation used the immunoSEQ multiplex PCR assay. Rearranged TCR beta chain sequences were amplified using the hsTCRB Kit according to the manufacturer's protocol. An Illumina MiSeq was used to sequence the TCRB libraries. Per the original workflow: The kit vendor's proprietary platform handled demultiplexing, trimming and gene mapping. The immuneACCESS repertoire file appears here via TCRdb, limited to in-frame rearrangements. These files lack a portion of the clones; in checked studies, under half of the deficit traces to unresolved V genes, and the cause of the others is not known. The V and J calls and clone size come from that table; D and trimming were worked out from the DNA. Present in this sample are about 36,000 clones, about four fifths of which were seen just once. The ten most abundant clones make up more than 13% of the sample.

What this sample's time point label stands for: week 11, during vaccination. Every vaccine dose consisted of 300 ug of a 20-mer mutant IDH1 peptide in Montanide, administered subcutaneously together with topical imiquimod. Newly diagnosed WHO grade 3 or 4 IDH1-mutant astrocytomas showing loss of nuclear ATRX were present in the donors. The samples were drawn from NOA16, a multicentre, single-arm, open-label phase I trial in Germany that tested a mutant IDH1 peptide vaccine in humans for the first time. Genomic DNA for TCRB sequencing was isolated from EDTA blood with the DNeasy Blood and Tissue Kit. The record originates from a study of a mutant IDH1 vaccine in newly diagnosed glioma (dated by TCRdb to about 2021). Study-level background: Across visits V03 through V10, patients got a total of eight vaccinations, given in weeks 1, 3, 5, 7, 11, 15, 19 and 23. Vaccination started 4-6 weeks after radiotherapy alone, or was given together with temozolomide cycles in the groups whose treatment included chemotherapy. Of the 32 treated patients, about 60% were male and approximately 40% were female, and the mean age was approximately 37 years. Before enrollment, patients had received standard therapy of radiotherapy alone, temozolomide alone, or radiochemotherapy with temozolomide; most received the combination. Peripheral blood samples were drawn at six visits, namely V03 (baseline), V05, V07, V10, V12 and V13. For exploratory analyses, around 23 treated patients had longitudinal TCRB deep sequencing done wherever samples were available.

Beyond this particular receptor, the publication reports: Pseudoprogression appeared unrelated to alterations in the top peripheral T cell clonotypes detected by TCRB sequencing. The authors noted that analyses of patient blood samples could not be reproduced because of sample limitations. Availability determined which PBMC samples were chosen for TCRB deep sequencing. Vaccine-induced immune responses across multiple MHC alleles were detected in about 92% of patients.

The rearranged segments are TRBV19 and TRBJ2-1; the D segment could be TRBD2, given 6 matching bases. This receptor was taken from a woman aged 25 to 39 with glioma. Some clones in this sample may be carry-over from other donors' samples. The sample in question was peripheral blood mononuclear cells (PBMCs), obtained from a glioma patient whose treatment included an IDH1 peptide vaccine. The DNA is TGTGCCAGTAGTATAGAGACTAGGAAATCCAATGAGCAGTTCTTC. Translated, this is CASSIETRKSNEQFF.